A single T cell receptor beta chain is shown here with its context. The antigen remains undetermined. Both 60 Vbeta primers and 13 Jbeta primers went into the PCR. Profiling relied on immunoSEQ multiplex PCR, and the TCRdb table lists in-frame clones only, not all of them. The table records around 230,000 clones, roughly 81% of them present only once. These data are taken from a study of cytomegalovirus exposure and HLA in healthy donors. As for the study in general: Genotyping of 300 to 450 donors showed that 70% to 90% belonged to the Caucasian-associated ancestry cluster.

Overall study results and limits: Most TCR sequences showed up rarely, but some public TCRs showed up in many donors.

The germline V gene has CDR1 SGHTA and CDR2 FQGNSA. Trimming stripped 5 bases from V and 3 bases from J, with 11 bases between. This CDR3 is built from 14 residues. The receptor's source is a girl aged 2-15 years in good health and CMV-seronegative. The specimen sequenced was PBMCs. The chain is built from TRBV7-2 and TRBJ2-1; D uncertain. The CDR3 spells CASSPLRLYNEQFF. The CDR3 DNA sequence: TGTGCCAGCAGCCCCCTGCGGCTCTACAATGAGCAGTTCTTC.